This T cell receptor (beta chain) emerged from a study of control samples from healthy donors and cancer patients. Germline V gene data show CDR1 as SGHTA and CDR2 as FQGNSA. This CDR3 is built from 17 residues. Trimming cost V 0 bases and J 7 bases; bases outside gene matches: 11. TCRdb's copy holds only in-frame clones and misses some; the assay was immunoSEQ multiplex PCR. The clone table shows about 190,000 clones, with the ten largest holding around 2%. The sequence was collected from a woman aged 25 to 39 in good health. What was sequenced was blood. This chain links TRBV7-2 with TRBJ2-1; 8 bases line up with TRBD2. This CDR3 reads CASSLAGRGALKNEQFF. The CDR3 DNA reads TGTGCCAGCAGCTTAGCCGGGCGGGGGGCACTGAAGAATGAGCAGTTCTTC. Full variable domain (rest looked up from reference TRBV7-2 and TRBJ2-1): GAGVSQSPSNKVTEKGKDVELRCDPISGHTALYWYRQSLGQGLEFLIYFQGNSAPDKSGLPSDRFSAERTGGSVSTLTIQRTQQEDSAVYLCASSLAGRGALKNEQFFGPGTRLTVL.